This TCR beta chain was obtained from a study of blood T cell repertoires in COVID-19 (dated by TCRdb to the early 2020s). Broadly, across the study: Collaborator samples came from the United States, Italy and Spain and covered acute and convalescent phases of COVID-19. Samples came from the ongoing ImmuneRACE study (first 160 participants) plus 1,254 subjects from 6 global collaborators. HLA class I and class II types, where available, came from metadata supplied by the sample provider rather than from assay-based typing. The dataset comprised deeply sampled blood TCRbeta repertoires from subjects exposed to, actively infected with, or recovered from COVID-19. The sample metadata nearly always contained a de-identified subject ID, COVID-19 status, age in years and sex. The prospective study material was composed of cDNA or gDNA derived from T cells, B-cell-depleted T cells, or PBMCs. The repertoires were made available in a free public database intended to serve as a resource for research on the immune response to SARS-CoV-2. Broader findings and caveats from the paper: Clinical and demographic metadata were provided uncurated, with the amount varying by source and participant.

Collaborating institutions collected whole blood in K2EDTA tubes following their own protocols. For TCRbeta analysis, collaborators shipped samples in one of three forms: frozen whole blood, isolated PBMCs, or DNA extracted from either of those sample types. TCRbeta CDR3 regions were amplified from genomic DNA using the immunoSEQ Assay, a bias-controlled multiplex PCR. The study's processing was this. Nucleated cell counts per sample were estimated from amplification of reference gene primers within the assay. To quantify the absolute abundance of each unique TCRbeta CDR3 rearrangement, sequence reads were collapsed and filtered. Productive Simpson clonality was computed per sample as the square root of Simpson's diversity index over productive rearrangements. The clones in this table, taken by TCRdb from immuneACCESS, are in-frame only. Not every clone is retained; where verified, under half of the shortfall comes from an unresolved V gene, and the cause of the rest is unknown. V, J and clone size are those of that table, while D and trimming were read from the DNA. Here the sample has approximately 300,000 clones; around nine tenths occur a single time. Roughly 5% of the sample is held by the ten biggest clonotypes.

According to the germline V gene, CDR1 reads SGHRS and CDR2 reads YFSETQ. Trimming removed 4 bases from V and 7 bases from J, leaving 12 bases between the germline ends. The CDR3 measures 13 amino acids from cysteine to phenylalanine. Only the CDR3 DNA is retained, 39 bases long and in frame from the first base. In regard to this clone: Its antigen is still unknown. No base-level quality is on record; no much larger clone is a single base apart.

Sequencing was done on a sample of peripheral blood. This TCR came from a man aged 40-55 years with acute or convalescent COVID-19. The rearrangement combines TRBV5-1 with TRBJ2-1, with the D gene too uncertain to name. The encoded CDR3 is CASSPVIRNEQFF. The bases read TGCGCCAGCAGCCCAGTTATCCGAAATGAGCAGTTCTTC. With all but the CDR3 taken from the reference TRBV5-1 and TRBJ2-1 genes, the full variable domain is: KAGVTQTPRYLIKTRGQQVTLSCSPISGHRSVSWYQQTPGQGLQFLFEYFSETQRNKGNFPGRFSGRQFSNSRSEMNVSTLELGDSALYLCASSPVIRNEQFFGPGTRLTVL.